These T cell receptor beta chains were read from a single sample in a study of CD8 T cells in ankylosing spondylitis. Using its own MiXCR run on the 5' RACE reads, TCRdb lists one record per CDR3 protein. The sample has about 230,000 distinct CDR3 sequences; less than 9.5% are singletons. Sequenced input: blood, either unsorted or a sorted T cell fraction (not recorded which). These receptors were collected from a female donor with ankylosing spondylitis or in good health (not recorded which). CDR3s include the opening cysteine and the closing phenylalanine or tryptophan. The order of the fields is clone size, J gene, D gene, V gene, CDR3 protein, CDR3 DNA. D genes are given only for firm matches. Rows may omit the clone size; those that give it use once, few, many or a size class.

abundance: -; j_gene: TRBJ2-1; d_gene: -; v_gene: TRBV7-2; CDR3aa: CASSLAGTQYNEQFF; CDR3nt: TGTGCCAGCAGCTTGGCCGGGACCCAATACAATGAGCAGTTCTTC
abundance: many; j_gene: TRBJ2-2; d_gene: TRBD2; v_gene: TRBV5-1; CDR3aa: CASSRGQLAGDAGELFF; CDR3nt: TGCGCCAGCAGCCGAGGGCAACTAGCGGGAGATGCCGGGGAGCTGTTTTTT
abundance: many; j_gene: TRBJ2-1; d_gene: -; v_gene: TRBV5-1; CDR3aa: CASSLEGRGESYYNEQFF; CDR3nt: TGCGCCAGCAGCTTGGAAGGGAGAGGGGAGTCCTACTACAATGAGCAGTTCTTC
abundance: many; j_gene: TRBJ1-2; d_gene: TRBD1; v_gene: TRBV12-3/TRBV12-4; CDR3aa: CASGQGRSDGYTF; CDR3nt: TGTGCCTCCGGACAGGGAAGATCCGATGGCTACACCTTC
abundance: -; j_gene: TRBJ2-5; d_gene: -; v_gene: TRBV11-1; CDR3aa: CASSSGRAMPRTVETQYF; CDR3nt: TGTGCCAGCAGCTCCGGACGGGCAATGCCCCGAACGGTAGAGACCCAGTACTTC
abundance: many; j_gene: TRBJ2-1; d_gene: TRBD2; v_gene: TRBV6-5; CDR3aa: CASSSLSTGGLDNEQFF; CDR3nt: TGTGCCAGCAGTTCCCTCTCAACGGGAGGGTTGGACAATGAGCAGTTCTTC
abundance: many; j_gene: TRBJ2-2; d_gene: -; v_gene: TRBV20-1; CDR3aa: CSARTVANTGELFF; CDR3nt: TGCAGTGCTAGGACTGTCGCGAACACCGGGGAGCTGTTTTTT
abundance: few; j_gene: TRBJ2-7; d_gene: TRBD2; v_gene: TRBV9; CDR3aa: CASSDGRANEQYF; CDR3nt: TGTGCCAGCAGCGACGGGAGGGCCAACGAGCAGTACTTC
abundance: many; j_gene: TRBJ2-3; d_gene: TRBD1; v_gene: TRBV15; CDR3aa: CATSRRDSLTDTQYF; CDR3nt: TGTGCCACCAGCAGACGGGACAGCCTCACAGATACGCAGTATTTT
abundance: many; j_gene: TRBJ2-7; d_gene: TRBD1; v_gene: TRBV15; CDR3aa: CATSFRTGRNYEQYF; CDR3nt: TGTGCCACCAGCTTTCGGACAGGGAGGAATTACGAGCAGTACTTC
abundance: many; j_gene: TRBJ1-1; d_gene: -; v_gene: TRBV6-5; CDR3aa: CASIKGLNTEAFF; CDR3nt: TGTGCCAGCATTAAGGGACTGAACACTGAAGCTTTCTTT
abundance: -; j_gene: TRBJ2-5; d_gene: -; v_gene: TRBV28; CDR3aa: CASSPPGVLETQYF; CDR3nt: TGTGCCAGCAGCCCCCCGGGGGTACTAGAGACCCAGTACTTC
abundance: -; j_gene: TRBJ1-2; d_gene: TRBD1; v_gene: TRBV20-1; CDR3aa: CSVVTGGYGYTF; CDR3nt: TGCAGTGTGGTTACAGGGGGCTATGGCTACACCTTC
abundance: -; j_gene: TRBJ1-6; d_gene: TRBD1; v_gene: TRBV18; CDR3aa: CASSQGASYNSPLHF; CDR3nt: TGTGCCAGCTCCCAGGGGGCTTCCTATAATTCACCCCTCCACTTT
abundance: many; j_gene: TRBJ2-3; d_gene: TRBD2; v_gene: TRBV5-4; CDR3aa: CASSFSGSDTDTQYF; CDR3nt: TGTGCCAGCAGCTTCAGCGGGAGTGACACAGATACGCAGTATTTT
abundance: many; j_gene: TRBJ2-2; d_gene: -; v_gene: TRBV7-9; CDR3aa: CASSFKSAGELFF; CDR3nt: TGTGCCAGCAGCTTTAAATCCGCCGGGGAGCTGTTTTTT
abundance: many; j_gene: TRBJ2-7; d_gene: TRBD2; v_gene: TRBV5-4; CDR3aa: CASSRRLAGNEQYF; CDR3nt: TGTGCCAGCAGCCGACGACTAGCGGGGAACGAGCAGTACTTC
abundance: -; j_gene: TRBJ2-7; d_gene: TRBD1; v_gene: TRBV28; CDR3aa: CASRPRTGGYEQYF; CDR3nt: TGTGCCAGCAGGCCTCGGACAGGTGGATACGAGCAGTACTTC
abundance: few; j_gene: TRBJ2-1; d_gene: -; v_gene: TRBV25-1; CDR3aa: CASRPVGSNEQFF; CDR3nt: TGTGCCAGCAGACCAGTGGGGTCCAATGAGCAGTTCTTC
abundance: many; j_gene: TRBJ2-1; d_gene: TRBD1; v_gene: TRBV4-3; CDR3aa: CASSPIQTGHNEQFF; CDR3nt: TGCGCCAGCAGCCCGATTCAGACAGGGCACAATGAGCAGTTCTTC
abundance: many; j_gene: TRBJ1-1; d_gene: -; v_gene: TRBV20-1; CDR3aa: CSAEEDTWGTEAFF; CDR3nt: TGCAGTGCCGAAGAGGACACCTGGGGCACTGAAGCTTTCTTT
abundance: many; j_gene: TRBJ2-2; d_gene: -; v_gene: TRBV5-1; CDR3aa: CASSLPSGELFF; CDR3nt: TGCGCCAGCAGCTTACCCTCTGGGGAGCTGTTTTTT
abundance: many; j_gene: TRBJ2-7; d_gene: -; v_gene: TRBV12-3/TRBV12-4; CDR3aa: CASSFGFPGSEQYF; CDR3nt: TGTGCCAGCAGTTTCGGGTTTCCGGGCAGCGAGCAGTACTTC
abundance: many; j_gene: TRBJ2-1; d_gene: -; v_gene: TRBV20-1; CDR3aa: CSARAPGTPYNEQFF; CDR3nt: TGCAGTGCTAGAGCTCCAGGGACTCCCTACAATGAGCAGTTCTTC
abundance: many; j_gene: TRBJ2-5; d_gene: TRBD2; v_gene: TRBV12-3/TRBV12-4; CDR3aa: CASSLFSGSTPETQYF; CDR3nt: TGTGCCAGCAGTTTGTTTAGCGGGAGTACCCCGGAGACCCAGTACTTC
abundance: many; j_gene: TRBJ2-3; d_gene: -; v_gene: TRBV5-4; CDR3aa: CASSLARADTQYF; CDR3nt: TGTGCCAGCAGCTTGGCTCGGGCAGATACGCAGTATTTT
abundance: few; j_gene: TRBJ2-4; d_gene: -; v_gene: TRBV7-9; CDR3aa: CASTRDLNIQYF; CDR3nt: TGTGCCAGCACCAGGGACCTAAACATTCAGTACTTC
abundance: many; j_gene: TRBJ2-1; d_gene: TRBD2; v_gene: TRBV3-1; CDR3aa: CASSQAKREYEQFF; CDR3nt: TGTGCCAGCAGCCAAGCGAAGCGGGAGTATGAGCAGTTCTTC
abundance: many; j_gene: TRBJ1-2; d_gene: -; v_gene: TRBV6-2/TRBV6-3; CDR3aa: CASKDNYGYTF; CDR3nt: TGTGCCAGCAAGGACAACTATGGCTACACCTTC
abundance: -; j_gene: TRBJ2-7; d_gene: -; v_gene: TRBV4-3; CDR3aa: CASSQDFGYTYEQYF; CDR3nt: TGCGCCAGCAGCCAAGATTTCGGGTATACCTACGAGCAGTACTTC
abundance: many; j_gene: TRBJ2-3; d_gene: -; v_gene: TRBV29-1; CDR3aa: CSVLGAQASSTDTQYF; CDR3nt: TGCAGCGTTCTCGGGGCCCAGGCCTCTAGCACAGATACGCAGTATTTT
abundance: many; j_gene: TRBJ2-2; d_gene: -; v_gene: TRBV12-3/TRBV12-4; CDR3aa: CASSLGTLNTGELFF; CDR3nt: TGTGCCAGCAGTTTAGGGACATTGAACACCGGGGAGCTGTTTTTT
abundance: many; j_gene: TRBJ2-3; d_gene: -; v_gene: TRBV6-1; CDR3aa: CASSRRTAPDTQYF; CDR3nt: TGTGCCAGCAGTCGACGGACTGCCCCAGATACGCAGTATTTT
abundance: many; j_gene: TRBJ2-3; d_gene: -; v_gene: TRBV5-4; CDR3aa: CASSPRVSMDTQYF; CDR3nt: TGTGCCAGCAGCCCTCGGGTCAGTATGGATACGCAGTATTTT
abundance: many; j_gene: TRBJ2-5; d_gene: -; v_gene: TRBV29-1; CDR3aa: CSLTSLETQYF; CDR3nt: TGCAGCCTGACTAGTCTGGAGACCCAGTACTTC
abundance: many; j_gene: TRBJ2-6; d_gene: TRBD2; v_gene: TRBV7-8; CDR3aa: CASSRGTSGRAGANVLTF; CDR3nt: TGTGCCAGCAGCCGCGGGACTAGCGGGAGGGCTGGGGCCAACGTCCTGACTTTC
abundance: many; j_gene: TRBJ2-1; d_gene: -; v_gene: TRBV20-1; CDR3aa: CSAQGFYNEQFF; CDR3nt: TGCAGTGCTCAAGGCTTCTACAATGAGCAGTTCTTC
abundance: many; j_gene: TRBJ1-1; d_gene: -; v_gene: TRBV2; CDR3aa: CASSAPENTEAFF; CDR3nt: TGTGCCAGCAGCGCCCCAGAGAACACTGAAGCTTTCTTT
abundance: many; j_gene: TRBJ2-5; d_gene: -; v_gene: TRBV4-2; CDR3aa: CASSRYISSARGETQYF; CDR3nt: TGTGCCAGCAGCCGATATATATCTTCAGCGAGAGGGGAGACCCAGTACTTC
abundance: many; j_gene: TRBJ1-2; d_gene: -; v_gene: TRBV5-1; CDR3aa: CASSPTQGPNYGYTF; CDR3nt: TGCGCCAGCAGCCCGACCCAGGGACCTAACTATGGCTACACCTTC
abundance: few; j_gene: TRBJ2-1; d_gene: -; v_gene: TRBV5-4; CDR3aa: CASSLETRHNEQFF; CDR3nt: TGTGCCAGCAGCCTGGAAACTAGACACAATGAGCAGTTCTTC
abundance: many; j_gene: TRBJ2-7; d_gene: -; v_gene: TRBV5-1; CDR3aa: CASTSYPTGTPYEQYF; CDR3nt: TGCGCCAGCACCTCCTACCCGACGGGGACTCCCTACGAGCAGTACTTC
abundance: many; j_gene: TRBJ2-1; d_gene: -; v_gene: TRBV28; CDR3aa: CASSFSRGGQTTMVPF; CDR3nt: TGTGCCAGCAGTTTTTCTCGTGGGGGTCAAACCACCATGGTTCCATTC
abundance: many; j_gene: TRBJ2-2; d_gene: -; v_gene: TRBV20-1; CDR3aa: CSASGIASGTGELFF; CDR3nt: TGCAGTGCTAGCGGGATAGCCTCGGGCACCGGGGAGCTGTTTTTT
abundance: many; j_gene: TRBJ2-1; d_gene: -; v_gene: TRBV12-3/TRBV12-4; CDR3aa: CASSLGPTNEQFF; CDR3nt: TGTGCCAGCAGTTTAGGACCGACCAATGAGCAGTTCTTC
abundance: medium-sized; j_gene: TRBJ2-7; d_gene: TRBD1; v_gene: TRBV20-1; CDR3aa: CSANRGRSSYEQYF; CDR3nt: TGCAGTGCGAACAGGGGGCGCAGCTCCTACGAGCAGTACTTC
abundance: many; j_gene: TRBJ2-7; d_gene: -; v_gene: TRBV12-3/TRBV12-4; CDR3aa: CASSSQGRSEQYF; CDR3nt: TGTGCCAGCAGTTCCCAAGGGCGGAGCGAGCAGTACTTC
abundance: few; j_gene: TRBJ1-2; d_gene: -; v_gene: TRBV7-9; CDR3aa: CASSLEEGVIYGYTF; CDR3nt: TGTGCCAGCAGCTTAGAGGAGGGGGTTATCTATGGCTACACCTTC
abundance: many; j_gene: TRBJ2-1; d_gene: -; v_gene: TRBV7-2; CDR3aa: CASSQGGAKGEQFF; CDR3nt: TGTGCCAGCAGCCAAGGGGGAGCAAAGGGAGAGCAGTTCTTC
abundance: many; j_gene: TRBJ2-1; d_gene: -; v_gene: TRBV4-1; CDR3aa: CASSRLTPYNEQFF; CDR3nt: TGCGCCAGCAGCCGACTGACACCTTACAATGAGCAGTTCTTC
abundance: many; j_gene: TRBJ2-1; d_gene: TRBD2; v_gene: TRBV6-1; CDR3aa: CASSEVAGGYNEQFF; CDR3nt: TGTGCCAGCAGTGAAGTAGCGGGCGGATACAATGAGCAGTTCTTC
abundance: many; j_gene: TRBJ2-1; d_gene: -; v_gene: TRBV4-3; CDR3aa: CASSQDAPGLLNIGQFF; CDR3nt: TGCGCCAGCAGCCAAGACGCCCCGGGACTCTTAAACATTGGGCAGTTCTTC
abundance: many; j_gene: TRBJ1-2; d_gene: -; v_gene: TRBV28; CDR3aa: CASSRDLTTEGRNYGYTF; CDR3nt: TGTGCCAGCAGTCGAGACTTAACAACAGAAGGGCGTAACTATGGCTACACCTTC
abundance: -; j_gene: TRBJ2-2; d_gene: -; v_gene: TRBV6-4; CDR3aa: CASKSWDFGWSRALQRTGELFF; CDR3nt: TGTGCCAGCAAATCTTGGGACTTTGGTTGGAGCCGAGCACTACAACGGACCGGGGAGCTGTTTTTT
abundance: many; j_gene: TRBJ2-2; d_gene: TRBD1; v_gene: TRBV5-5; CDR3aa: CASSRTGANTGELFF; CDR3nt: TGTGCCAGCAGCCGGACAGGCGCAAACACCGGGGAGCTGTTTTTT
abundance: few; j_gene: TRBJ2-1; d_gene: TRBD2; v_gene: TRBV7-9; CDR3aa: CASRLAGAYNEQFF; CDR3nt: TGTGCCAGCAGACTAGCGGGAGCCTACAATGAGCAGTTCTTC
abundance: once; j_gene: TRBJ2-2; d_gene: -; v_gene: TRBV30; CDR3aa: CAWSELGPNTGELFF; CDR3nt: TGTGCCTGGAGTGAATTGGGACCGAACACCGGGGAGCTGTTTTTT
abundance: many; j_gene: TRBJ1-5; d_gene: -; v_gene: TRBV6-2/TRBV6-3; CDR3aa: CASSYSPGPGGNQPQHF; CDR3nt: TGTGCCAGCAGTTATTCCCCGGGACCGGGGGGCAATCAGCCCCAGCATTTT
abundance: -; j_gene: TRBJ1-2; d_gene: -; v_gene: TRBV14; CDR3aa: CASSGGRLYGYTF; CDR3nt: TGTGCCAGCAGCGGTGGGCGGCTCTATGGCTACACCTTC
abundance: -; j_gene: TRBJ2-1; d_gene: -; v_gene: TRBV18; CDR3aa: CASSPPGQGVDSYNEQFF; CDR3nt: TGTGCCAGCTCACCGCCGGGACAAGGGGTGGACTCCTACAATGAGCAGTTCTTC